This T cell receptor (beta chain) was identified in a study of T-cell reconstitution after alpha-beta-depleted transplantation in children. Study results and caveats: It was reported that alpha-beta T cells came from several hundred expanded graft clones (about two months after transplant). TCRbeta diversity was high at day 60 in some patients (a result of surviving recipient T cells and thymic progenitors). T-cell counts and diversity at one year post-transplant came mainly from newly produced T cells.

The TCRbeta library incorporated unique molecular identifiers. MiXCR, run by TCRdb on the PCR reads, gives a single entry per CDR3 protein. The data hold hundreds of thousands of distinct CDR3 sequences, with around 10% observed a single time. About this clonotype itself: Antigen: not known.

Germline values: CDR1 LNHDA, CDR2 SQIVND (reference sequence). The CDR3 spans 14 residues. The V end was cut by 5 bases, the J end by 2 bases, with 10 bases between. The V gene is TRBV19, the J gene TRBJ2-1; either TRBD1 or TRBD2 may supply D (5 bases each). The specimen comprised peripheral blood, sampled 180 days after TCRalphabeta/CD19-depleted stem cell transplant. The origin of this receptor is a male patient aged 2 to 9 who had a stem cell transplant for chronic granulomatous disease, so the T cells may come from the graft donor. The CDR3 coding sequence is TGTGCCAGTAGTGGGGACCCCACCTACAATGAGCAGTTCTTC. As protein: CASSGDPTYNEQFF.